This TCR beta chain emerged from a study of T cell responses to AZD1222 COVID-19 vaccine. CDR3 length: 14 amino acids. Germline V lookup: CDR1 SGHAT, CDR2 FQNNGV. V gave up 2 bases and J gave up 4 bases, with 11 bases separating them. Method: immunoSEQ multiplex PCR; TCRdb's copy keeps in-frame clones and lacks some. The table shows around 54,000 clones, with around nine tenths occurring only once. The receptor comes from an adult who received the AZD1222 COVID-19 vaccine. The gene calls are TRBV11-2 and TRBJ1-1; D perhaps matches TRBD1 (5 bases). Sequenced here: peripheral blood, sampled 28 days after the second AZD1222 dose. CDR3 DNA: TGTGCCAGCAGCTTATCTGGGGGGAGCACTGAAGCTTTCTTT. It encodes CASSLSGGSTEAFF.